The entry below gives a single T cell receptor beta chain sequence along with its context. This entry comes from a study of blood T cell repertoires in COVID-19. The overall study: Acute-phase and convalescent COVID-19 samples originated in the United States, Italy and Spain. PBMCs, B-cell-depleted T cells, or T cells provided the cDNA or gDNA that made up the material.

Under the authors' procedure: Nucleated cell counts were estimated from reference gene primer amplification. Sequencing was performed with immunoSEQ multiplex PCR; in TCRdb, only in-frame clones are kept and a portion is missing. V and J calls and clone size come straight from that table; D and trimming were deduced from the DNA. The sample lists 140,000 or so clones, 75% to 90% seen once, with roughly 35% in the top ten. Sequenced input: peripheral blood. This clonotype originated in a middle-aged man who had recovered from COVID-19.

The CDR3 DNA reads as TGTGCCAGCAGCCCGGACTCTTCTGGAAACACCATATATTTT. Translated: CASSPDSSGNTIYF. This chain links TRBV9 with TRBJ1-3; no clear D gene. Looked up from germline, CDR1 is SGDLS and CDR2 is YYNGEE. Trimming took 4 bases from V and 1 from J, leaving 9 bases between them. The CDR3 is 14 amino acids.